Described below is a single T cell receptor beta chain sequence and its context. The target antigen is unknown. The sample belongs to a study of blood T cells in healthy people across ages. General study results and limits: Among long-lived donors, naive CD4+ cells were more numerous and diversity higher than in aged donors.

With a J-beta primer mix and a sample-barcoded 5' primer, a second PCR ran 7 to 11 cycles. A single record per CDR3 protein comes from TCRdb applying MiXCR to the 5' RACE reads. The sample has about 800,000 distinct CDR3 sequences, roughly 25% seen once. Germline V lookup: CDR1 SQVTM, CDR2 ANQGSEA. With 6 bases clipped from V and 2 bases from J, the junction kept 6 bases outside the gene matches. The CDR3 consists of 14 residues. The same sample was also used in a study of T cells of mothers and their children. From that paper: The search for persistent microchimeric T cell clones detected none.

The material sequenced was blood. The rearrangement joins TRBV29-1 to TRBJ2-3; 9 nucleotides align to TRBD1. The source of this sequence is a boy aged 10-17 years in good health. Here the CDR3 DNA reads TGCAGCGTGACCGGGACAGGGATCACAGATACGCAGTATTTT. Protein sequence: CSVTGTGITDTQYF.